The source of this TCR beta chain is a study of shared clonotypes between healthy human individuals. Overall study results and limits: Naive subsets usually exceeded memory subsets in estimated richness.

Repertoires were generated with immunoSEQ multiplex PCR, while TCRdb's copy carries only in-frame clones and drops some. The repertoire consists of some 2.4 million clones, with approximately 94% occurring once and the leading ten covering approximately 0.37%. This clone was seen only a few times. Its specificity is unknown. From CD4+ cells came CD45RA+ naive and CD45RA-negative memory subsets. The CDR3 consists of 15 residues. Germline lookup yields CDR1 SNHLY and CDR2 FYNNEI. Trimming removed 1 base at V and 6 bases at J, with 12 bases between. The clonotype originates from a man aged 18 to 30 in good health. Some clones in this sample may be carry-over from other donors' samples. This chain links TRBV2 with TRBJ2-2; a possible D gene is TRBD2 (6 bases). Sequencing input: naive CD4+ T cells from PBMCs. Subset: CD45RA+ positively selected. For the CDR3, the DNA is TGTGCCAGCAGTGAAGAGAGAGGGAGGCCCGGGGAGCTGTTTTTT. As protein: CASSEERGRPGELFF.